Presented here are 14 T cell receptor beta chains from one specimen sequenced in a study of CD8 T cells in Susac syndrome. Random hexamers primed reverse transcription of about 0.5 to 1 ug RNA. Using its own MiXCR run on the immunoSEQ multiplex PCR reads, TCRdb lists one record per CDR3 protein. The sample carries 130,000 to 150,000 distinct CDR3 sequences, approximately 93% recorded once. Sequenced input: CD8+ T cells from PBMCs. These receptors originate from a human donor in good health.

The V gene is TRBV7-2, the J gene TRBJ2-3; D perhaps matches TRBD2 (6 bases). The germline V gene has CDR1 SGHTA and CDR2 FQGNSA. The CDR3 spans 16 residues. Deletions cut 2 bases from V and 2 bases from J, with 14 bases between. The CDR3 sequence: CASSLILSGLTDTQYF. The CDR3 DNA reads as TGTGCCAGCAGCTTAATCCTGAGCGGGCTCACAGATACGCAGTATTTT.

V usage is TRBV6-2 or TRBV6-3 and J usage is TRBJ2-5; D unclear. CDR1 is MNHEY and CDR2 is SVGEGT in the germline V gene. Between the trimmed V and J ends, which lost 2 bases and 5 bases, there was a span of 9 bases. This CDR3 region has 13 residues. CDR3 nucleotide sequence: TGTGCCAGCAGTTACGGGATGATGGAGACCCAGTACTTC. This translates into CASSYGMMETQYF.

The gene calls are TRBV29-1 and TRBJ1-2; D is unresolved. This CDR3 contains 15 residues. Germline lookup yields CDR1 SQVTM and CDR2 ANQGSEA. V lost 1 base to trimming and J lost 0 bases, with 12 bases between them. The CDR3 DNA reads TGCAGCGTTGAAGTTTTGCAGGCGCCTAACTATGGCTACACCTTC. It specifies CSVEVLQAPNYGYTF. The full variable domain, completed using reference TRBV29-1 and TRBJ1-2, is SAVISQKPSRDICQRGTSLTIQCQVDSQVTMMFWYRQQPGQSLTLIATANQGSEATYESGFVIDKFPISRPNLTFSTLTVSNMSPEDSSIYLCSVEVLQAPNYGYTFGSGTRLTVV.

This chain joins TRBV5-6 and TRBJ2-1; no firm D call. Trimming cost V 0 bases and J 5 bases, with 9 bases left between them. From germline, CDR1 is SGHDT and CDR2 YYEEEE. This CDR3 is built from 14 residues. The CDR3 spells CASSLGGRHNEQFF. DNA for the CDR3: TGTGCCAGCAGCTTGGGGGGTAGGCACAATGAGCAGTTCTTC. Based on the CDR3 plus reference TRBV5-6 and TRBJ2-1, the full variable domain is DAGVTQSPTHLIKTRGQQVTLRCSPKSGHDTVSWYQQALGQGPQFIFQYYEEEERQRGNFPDRFSGHQFPNYSSELNVNALLLGDSALYLCASSLGGRHNEQFFGPGTRLTVL.

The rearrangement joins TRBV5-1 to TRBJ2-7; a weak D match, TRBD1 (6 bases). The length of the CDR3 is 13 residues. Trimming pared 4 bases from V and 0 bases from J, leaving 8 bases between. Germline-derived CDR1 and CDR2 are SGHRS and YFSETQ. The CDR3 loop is CASSGDNSYEQYF. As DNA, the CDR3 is TGCGCCAGCAGCGGGGACAACTCCTACGAGCAGTACTTC.

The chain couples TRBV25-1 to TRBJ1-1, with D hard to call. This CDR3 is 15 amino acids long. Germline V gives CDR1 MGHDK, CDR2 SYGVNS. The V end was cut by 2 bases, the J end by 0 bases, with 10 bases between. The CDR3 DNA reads TGTGCCAGCAGTGAAGTAGGAGATTTGAACACTGAAGCTTTCTTT. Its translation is CASSEVGDLNTEAFF.

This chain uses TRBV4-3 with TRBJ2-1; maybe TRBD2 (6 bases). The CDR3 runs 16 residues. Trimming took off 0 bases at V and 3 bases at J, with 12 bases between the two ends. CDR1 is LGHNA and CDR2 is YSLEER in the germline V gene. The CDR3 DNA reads TGCGCCAGCAGCCAAGATCCCCTAGCGAACTACAATGAGCAGTTCTTC. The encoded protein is CASSQDPLANYNEQFF.

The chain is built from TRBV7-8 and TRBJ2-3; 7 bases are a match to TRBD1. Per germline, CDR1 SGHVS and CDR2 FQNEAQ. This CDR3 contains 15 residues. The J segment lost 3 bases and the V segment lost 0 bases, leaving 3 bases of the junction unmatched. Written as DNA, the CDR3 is TGTGCCAGCAGCTTAGCCGGGACAGATACAGATACGCAGTATTTT. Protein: CASSLAGTDTDTQYF.

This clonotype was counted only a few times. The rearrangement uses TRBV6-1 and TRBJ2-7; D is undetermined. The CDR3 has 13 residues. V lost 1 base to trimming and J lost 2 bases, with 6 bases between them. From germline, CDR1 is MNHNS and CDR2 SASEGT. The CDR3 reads CASSEGQTYEQYF. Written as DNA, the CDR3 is TGTGCCAGCAGTGAAGGCCAGACCTACGAGCAGTACTTC.

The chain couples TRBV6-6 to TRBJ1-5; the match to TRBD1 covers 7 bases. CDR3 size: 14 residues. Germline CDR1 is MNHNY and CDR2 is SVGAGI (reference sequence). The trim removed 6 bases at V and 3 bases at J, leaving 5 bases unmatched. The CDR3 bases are TGTGCCAGCAGCCACGGGACAGTCAATCAGCCCCAGCATTTT. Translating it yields CASSHGTVNQPQHF.

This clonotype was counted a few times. CDR3 sequence (DNA): TGTGCCAGCAGCCAAGGAAGACAAGAGACCCAGTACTTC. This codes for CASSQGRQETQYF. The V gene is TRBV3-1, the J gene TRBJ2-5; D is undetermined. The V gene's germline CDR1 is LGHDT and CDR2 YNNKEL (reference sequence). The CDR3 is made up of 13 amino acids. The V end lost 1 base, the J end lost 2 bases, and 5 bases lay between the germline ends.

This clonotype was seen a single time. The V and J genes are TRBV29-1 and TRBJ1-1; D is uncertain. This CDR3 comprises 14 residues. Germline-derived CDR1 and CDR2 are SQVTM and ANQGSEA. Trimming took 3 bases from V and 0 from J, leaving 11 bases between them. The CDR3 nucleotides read TGCAGCGTTGACGATAGGGCAATGAACACTGAAGCTTTCTTT. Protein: CSVDDRAMNTEAFF.

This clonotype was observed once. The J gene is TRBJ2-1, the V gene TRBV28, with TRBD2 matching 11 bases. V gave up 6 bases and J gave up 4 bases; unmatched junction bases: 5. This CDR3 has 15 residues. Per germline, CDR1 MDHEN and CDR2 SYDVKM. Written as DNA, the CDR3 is TGTGCCAGCAGGGAGGGACTAGCGGTTTACAATGAGCAGTTCTTC. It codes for CASREGLAVYNEQFF. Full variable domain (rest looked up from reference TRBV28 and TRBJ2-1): DVKVTQSSRYLVKRTGEKVFLECVQDMDHENMFWYRQDPGLGLRLIYFSYDVKMKEKGDIPEGYSVSREKKERFSLILESASTNQTSMYLCASREGLAVYNEQFFGPGTRLTVL.

Here the CDR3 DNA reads TGTGCCAGCAGTTACGGCAGAAACTATGGCTACACCTTC. Residues: CASSYGRNYGYTF. The rearrangement uses TRBV6-5 and TRBJ1-2; D unresolved. V shed 2 bases and J shed 2 bases, with 6 bases lying between them. CDR1 is MNHEY and CDR2 is SVGAGI in the germline V gene. The CDR3 is 13 residues long.